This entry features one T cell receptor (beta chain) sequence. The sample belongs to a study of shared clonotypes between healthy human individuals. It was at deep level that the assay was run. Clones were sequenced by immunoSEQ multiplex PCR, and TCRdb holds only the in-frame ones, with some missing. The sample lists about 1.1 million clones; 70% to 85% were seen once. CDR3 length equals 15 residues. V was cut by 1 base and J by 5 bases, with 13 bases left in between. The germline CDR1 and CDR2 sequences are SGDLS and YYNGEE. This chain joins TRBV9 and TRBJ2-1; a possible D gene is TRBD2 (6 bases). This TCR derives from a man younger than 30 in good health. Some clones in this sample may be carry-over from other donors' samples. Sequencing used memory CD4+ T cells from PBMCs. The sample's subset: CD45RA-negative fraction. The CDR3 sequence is CASSVSERANNEQFF. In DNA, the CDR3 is TGTGCCAGCAGCGTAAGTGAGCGGGCTAACAATGAGCAGTTCTTC.